The 14 T cell receptor beta chains reported below all come from one sample, sequenced in a study of control samples from healthy donors and cancer patients. Only in-frame clones appear in the TCRdb table, and some are missing; sequencing was by immunoSEQ multiplex PCR. The data show roughly 450,000 clones, around 90% seen once. Sequenced material: PBMCs. The source is a man aged 40-50 years with head and neck cancer.

This chain uses TRBV15 with TRBJ1-6; 8 bases agree with TRBD1. The CDR3 covers 16 residues. Germline V lookup: CDR1 LNHNV, CDR2 YYDKDF (reference sequence). Germline trimming cut 1 base from V and 13 bases from J; bases unmatched to any gene: 12. CDR3 coding DNA: TGTGCCACCAGCAGAGGCCCCTTGACAGGGGTGCGGCCCCTCCACTTT. Translating it yields CATSRGPLTGVRPLHF.

This clone was seen just once. This chain links TRBV10-2 with TRBJ1-5; TRBD1 matches at 8 bases. CDR3 length: 13 residues. V shed 5 bases and J 5 bases; nucleotides not matched to a gene: 2. CDR1 is WSHSY, CDR2 SAAADI, per germline. CDR3 in amino acids: CASSTDRDQPQHF. CDR3 coding DNA: TGCGCCAGCAGTACGGACAGGGATCAGCCCCAGCATTTT.

The genes are TRBV18 and TRBJ2-6; 7 nucleotides agree with TRBD1. The CDR3 has 19 residues. Germline V gene sequence: CDR1 KGHSH, CDR2 LQKENI. The V gene end was trimmed by 4 bases and the J gene end by 0 bases; junction bases not matched to a gene: 12. The CDR3: CASSLKQVTGDSGANVLTF. The CDR3 region has the DNA TGTGCCAGCTCACTCAAACAGGTCACAGGGGACTCTGGGGCCAACGTCCTGACTTTC.

V is TRBV27 and J is TRBJ2-6; 7 nucleotides line up with TRBD1. This CDR3 is 17 amino acids long. Trimming removed 3 bases from V and 0 bases from J; junction bases left unmatched: 5. Germline assignment: CDR1 MNHEY and CDR2 SMNVEV (reference sequence). In nucleotides, the CDR3 is TGTGCCAGCAGTTTCTCCGGGACAGTCTCTGGGGCCAACGTCCTGACTTTC. It specifies CASSFSGTVSGANVLTF.

This sequence joins TRBV25-1 and TRBJ1-6; 7 nucleotides line up with TRBD1. V dropped 3 bases and J dropped 0; count of bases not matched to a gene: 5. Germline values: CDR1 MGHDK, CDR2 SYGVNS. The CDR3 extends over 17 amino acids. The CDR3 DNA reads as TGTGCCAGCAGTGAGGGACAGCGCAGCTCCTATAATTCACCCCTCCACTTT. It translates to CASSEGQRSSYNSPLHF.

The rearrangement links TRBV5-1 to TRBJ2-3, with a weak D call TRBD2 (5 bases). Germline loops: CDR1 SGHRS, CDR2 YFSETQ. With 1 base removed from V and 6 bases from J, the gap between germline ends came to 15 bases. The CDR3 runs to 15 residues. The CDR3 region is CASSLSGSSPDTQYF. Here the CDR3 DNA reads TGCGCCAGCAGCTTGTCGGGGTCCTCCCCTGATACGCAGTATTTT. Full variable domain (remainder filled in from reference TRBV5-1 and TRBJ2-3): KAGVTQTPRYLIKTRGQQVTLSCSPISGHRSVSWYQQTPGQGLQFLFEYFSETQRNKGNFPGRFSGRQFSNSRSEMNVSTLELGDSALYLCASSLSGSSPDTQYFGPGTRLTVL.

The J gene is TRBJ2-5, the V gene TRBV5-4; possibly TRBD1 for D (6 bases). Trimming removed 4 bases from V and 2 bases from J, with 12 bases in between. CDR1 SGHNT and CDR2 YYREEE come from the germline V gene (reference sequence). CDR3 length equals 14 residues. CDR3 sequence reads: CASSTRQGQETQYF. The CDR3 DNA reads as TGTGCCAGCAGCACCCGGCAGGGGCAAGAGACCCAGTACTTC.

Only one count was recorded for this clone. The chain employs TRBV9 and TRBJ2-7; D is uncertain. CDR3 size: 14 residues. V lost 0 bases, J lost 2 bases, and 9 bases lay in between. In germline, CDR1 is SGDLS, CDR2 YYNGEE. CDR3 sequence: CASSVANAPYEQYF. As DNA, the CDR3 is TGTGCCAGCAGCGTAGCCAACGCTCCCTACGAGCAGTACTTC.

The chain is built from TRBV27 and TRBJ2-3, with 11 bases aligning to TRBD2. The germline V gene has CDR1 MNHEY and CDR2 SMNVEV (reference sequence). The V and J ends lost 6 bases and 4 bases, in that order; junction bases with no gene match: 9. The CDR3 length is 16 residues. The CDR3 sequence: CASSRLLAGGADTQYF. The CDR3 DNA is TGTGCCAGCAGCCGATTGTTAGCGGGGGGGGCAGATACGCAGTATTTT.

The V call is TRBV5-1, the J call TRBJ2-7; D is perhaps TRBD2 (5 bases). Looked up from germline, CDR1 is SGHRS and CDR2 is YFSETQ. This CDR3 spans 15 amino acids. Trimming shortened V by 4 bases and J by 0 bases, and 14 bases separated the two germline ends. The CDR3 DNA follows: TGCGCCAGCAGCCAACTGAGCGGTCCCTCCTACGAGCAGTACTTC. Translating gives CASSQLSGPSYEQYF.

The genes are TRBV12-5 and TRBJ2-7; no reliable D call. Germline V lookup: CDR1 LGHNT, CDR2 FRNRAP. The germline V and J ends were trimmed by 6 bases and 3 bases, with 9 bases remaining between them. This CDR3 region has 12 residues. The CDR3 spells CASGPASYEQYF. The CDR3 DNA reads TGTGCTAGTGGCCCCGCCAGCTACGAGCAGTACTTC.

The V gene is TRBV5-1, the J gene TRBJ1-2; D may be TRBD1 (5 bases). V lost 0 bases and J lost 7, with 13 bases in between. The CDR3 extends over 14 amino acids. The germline V gene encodes CDR1 SGHRS and CDR2 YFSETQ. CDR3: CASSLDAGDAGYTF. The CDR3 coding sequence is TGCGCCAGCAGCTTGGATGCGGGGGATGCTGGCTACACCTTC.

A few counts support this clone. This CDR3 is CASSYEGPGTEAFF. CDR3 nucleotides: TGTGCCAGCAGCTATGAGGGGCCGGGAACTGAAGCTTTCTTT. The chain employs TRBV6-5 and TRBJ1-1, with D possibly matching TRBD1 (5 bases). Trimming pared 6 bases from V and 5 bases from J, leaving 16 bases between. Germline assignment: CDR1 MNHEY and CDR2 SVGAGI. The CDR3 extends over 14 amino acids.

The chain is built from TRBV15 and TRBJ2-5, with D unresolved. Germline V gives CDR1 LNHNV, CDR2 YYDKDF (reference sequence). The CDR3 sequence is 15 residues long. Trimming stripped 1 base from V and 0 bases from J, with 9 bases between. DNA of the CDR3: TGTGCCACCAGCAGAGTAGGTTTTTACCAAGAGACCCAGTACTTC. It translates to CATSRVGFYQETQYF.